This T cell receptor (beta chain) stems from a study of breast tumors, draining lymph nodes, adjacent tissues. Study-wide findings and caveats: Tumor and nontumor repertoires were significantly more similar in luminal-like than in basal-like breast cancer. Tumor TCR diversity was below lymph nodes but above nontumor tissue. Tumor T cell lymph node origin was a supported hypothesis, not proven. Findings are consistent with lymph node origin and intratumoral expansion of most tumor T cells.

Note on this clonotype: The antigen is not known.

TCRdb analysed the multiplex PCR reads with MiXCR anew, one entry per CDR3 protein. The table has about 13,000 distinct CDR3 sequences, 50% seen once. This receptor was obtained from a female donor with breast cancer. Some clones in this sample may be carry-over from other donors' samples. Specimen: tumor-adjacent breast tissue.

CDR3 nucleotide sequence: TGTGCCAGTAGATCCCTGAGCCCTAGCGGGGGTCTCCCGCAGTATTTT. Its translation is CASRSLSPSGGLPQYF. This chain connects TRBV19 to TRBJ2-3; 10 positions match TRBD2. The V gene end was trimmed by 6 bases and the J gene end by 10 bases; junction bases not matched to a gene: 16. The CDR3 loop spans 16 amino acids. CDR1 is LNHDA and CDR2 is SQIVND in the germline V gene (reference sequence).